The 31 T cell receptor beta chains reported below all come from one sample, sequenced in a study of beta chain features in type 1 diabetes. Investigators reverse transcribed all isolated RNA, so they sequenced expressed TCRB transcripts. Repertoires were generated with immunoSEQ multiplex PCR, while TCRdb's copy carries only in-frame clones and drops some. The data show 300,000 to 400,000 clones, with about 10% seen just once and about 0.015% held by the top ten. The sequenced material came from naive CD4+ T cells from blood. The receptors come from a woman aged 30 to 39 in good health.

This clone was found a few times. This chain uses TRBV5-1 with TRBJ1-2, with a tentative D call TRBD1 (5 bases). The CDR3 sequence is 14 residues long. Germline lookup yields CDR1 SGHRS and CDR2 YFSETQ. V was cut by 4 bases and J by 3 bases, with 13 bases left in between. The CDR3, as DNA: TGCGCCAGCAGCACCACAGGTCCTGACTATGGCTACACCTTC. This translates into CASSTTGPDYGYTF.

This clone appeared a few times. This chain links TRBV19 with TRBJ2-1; 12 bases match TRBD2. The CDR3 has 14 residues. Germline V gene sequence: CDR1 LNHDA, CDR2 SQIVND (reference sequence). The V segment lost 6 bases and the J segment 7 bases; nucleotides outside the gene matches: 4. CDR3 in amino acids: CASRLAGGRNEQFF. The CDR3, as DNA: TGTGCCAGTAGGCTAGCGGGAGGGAGGAATGAGCAGTTCTTC.

This clone turned up a few times. CDR3 nucleotide sequence: TGTGCCATCCGTCTTCTTCCCGCAGATACGCAGTATTTT. It specifies CAIRLLPADTQYF. The chain uses TRBV10-3 and TRBJ2-3; the D is unclear. The V gene's germline CDR1 is ENHRY and CDR2 SYGVKD. Trimming removed 8 bases from V and 4 bases from J, with 13 bases in between. CDR3 length: 13 residues.

The gene calls are TRBV28 and TRBJ2-3; 9 bases line up with TRBD2. CDR1 and CDR2 from the germline V gene are MDHEN and SYDVKM. This CDR3 has 15 amino acids. V shed 5 bases and J 2 bases; nucleotides not matched to a gene: 5. CDR3 residues: CASSPLAGNTDTQYF. For the CDR3, the DNA is TGTGCCAGCAGTCCCCTAGCGGGAAACACAGATACGCAGTATTTT. The variable domain in full, with the rest retrieved from reference TRBV28 and TRBJ2-3, is DVKVTQSSRYLVKRTGEKVFLECVQDMDHENMFWYRQDPGLGLRLIYFSYDVKMKEKGDIPEGYSVSREKKERFSLILESASTNQTSMYLCASSPLAGNTDTQYFGPGTRLTVL.

V and J are TRBV9 and TRBJ2-1; 8 positions match TRBD2. Germline V gene data show CDR1 as SGDLS and CDR2 as YYNGEE. CDR3 length: 16 residues. With 3 bases clipped from V and 5 bases from J, the junction kept 10 bases outside the gene matches. This CDR3 is CASSAGTSGGNNEQFF. As DNA, the CDR3 is TGTGCCAGCAGCGCCGGAACTAGCGGAGGGAACAATGAGCAGTTCTTC.

This chain uses TRBV4-3 with TRBJ2-1, with TRBD2 identical over 12 bases. From germline, CDR1 is LGHNA and CDR2 YSLEER. This CDR3 is 16 amino acids long. Trimming removed 4 bases from V and 2 bases from J; junction bases left unmatched: 3. As DNA, the CDR3 is TGCGCCAGCAGCCTTGGACTAGCGGGGACCTACAATGAGCAGTTCTTC. Translating it yields CASSLGLAGTYNEQFF.

The chain combines TRBV18 with TRBJ2-3, with D perhaps TRBD1 (7 bases). Germline-derived CDR1 and CDR2 are KGHSH and LQKENI. CDR3 length: 14 residues. Trimming removed 5 bases from V and 5 bases from J, with 14 bases in between. The CDR3 protein is CASSFQGEEDTQYF. The CDR3 DNA is TGTGCCAGCTCATTTCAGGGGGAGGAAGATACGCAGTATTTT.

This clone was seen only a few times. The CDR3: CASKKEVEQYF. The CDR3 bases are TGTGCCAGCAAGAAAGAGGTCGAGCAGTACTTC. V usage is TRBV28 and J usage is TRBJ2-7; unclear D gene. This CDR3 has 11 amino acids. Germline V gene data show CDR1 as MDHEN and CDR2 as SYDVKM. With 7 bases removed from V and 6 bases from J, the gap between germline ends came to 10 bases.

There are a few counts of this clone. CDR3 protein: CASSLEWQGDEQYF. In DNA, the CDR3 is TGTGCCAGCAGCTTAGAGTGGCAGGGTGACGAGCAGTACTTC. The genes are TRBV7-9 and TRBJ2-7; TRBD1 is a possible D gene (5 bases). The CDR3 runs 14 residues. Germline V gene data show CDR1 as SEHNR and CDR2 as FQNEAQ (reference sequence). The germline V and J ends were trimmed by 1 base and 5 bases, with 12 bases remaining between them.

This clone was seen more than once but under ten times. The V and J genes are TRBV11-2 and TRBJ2-1, with D maybe TRBD2 (5 bases). Trimming removed 1 base at V and 5 bases at J, with 18 bases between. Looked up from germline, CDR1 is SGHAT and CDR2 is FQNNGV. This CDR3 comprises 17 residues. The CDR3 region has the DNA TGTGCCAGCAGCTTAGGGCCCCTAGCAGTTACCAACAATGAGCAGTTCTTC. Translation: CASSLGPLAVTNNEQFF.

The rearrangement links TRBV19 to TRBJ1-1; TRBD1 agrees at 7 bases. The CDR3 has 14 amino acids. The V gene end was trimmed by 5 bases and the J gene end by 4 bases; junction bases not matched to a gene: 7. The germline CDR1 and CDR2 sequences are LNHDA and SQIVND (reference sequence). The CDR3 DNA follows: TGTGCCAGTAGTCCCTCGACAGGGAGCACTGAAGCTTTCTTT. It translates to CASSPSTGSTEAFF.

V is TRBV4-3 and J is TRBJ2-7; D remains ambiguous. There are 14 residues in the CDR3. The ends were cut back, 1 base at V and 2 bases at J, with 9 bases in the middle. From germline, CDR1 is LGHNA and CDR2 YSLEER. The CDR3 region is CASSQGYRTYEQYF. The CDR3 bases are TGCGCCAGCAGCCAAGGTTACAGAACCTACGAGCAGTACTTC.

V and J are TRBV6-5 and TRBJ2-5; D remains ambiguous. The CDR3 is 14 amino acids. The germline V gene has CDR1 MNHEY and CDR2 SVGAGI. V shed 6 bases and J shed 7 bases, with 18 bases lying between them. This CDR3 reads CASRRNRGGGTQYF. The CDR3 DNA sequence: TGTGCCAGCAGAAGAAACCGAGGTGGTGGGACCCAGTACTTC.

The V call is TRBV29-1, the J call TRBJ1-3; maybe TRBD1 (5 bases). This CDR3 has 15 amino acids. V was trimmed by 5 bases and J by 0 bases, leaving 14 bases between them. Per the germline V gene, CDR1 is SQVTM and CDR2 is ANQGSEA. The chain's CDR3 is CSVSSGDSSGNTIYF. The CDR3 nucleotides are TGCAGCGTTTCTTCCGGAGACAGCTCTGGAAACACCATATATTTT.

CDR3 coding DNA: TGTGCCAGCAGCCCTGCGACAGGTTCTTACGAGCAGTACTTC. This codes for CASSPATGSYEQYF. The gene calls are TRBV7-9 and TRBJ2-7, with D maybe TRBD1 (6 bases). This CDR3 region has 14 residues. Trimming removed 5 bases at V and 4 bases at J, with 15 bases between. CDR1 is SEHNR, CDR2 FQNEAQ, per germline (reference sequence).

This clone has only a few counts. V usage is TRBV19 and J usage is TRBJ2-7, with a tentative D call TRBD1 (7 bases). Germline CDR1 is LNHDA and CDR2 is SQIVND (reference sequence). The CDR3 sequence is 14 residues long. V gave up 4 bases and J gave up 0 bases, with 10 bases separating them. The CDR3 DNA reads as TGTGCCAGTAGTACAGGGGGGACCTCCTACGAGCAGTACTTC. It encodes CASSTGGTSYEQYF.

The DNA of the CDR3 is TGTGCCAGCAGCGCGAGACAGTACCAAGAGACCCAGTACTTC. It is translated as CASSARQYQETQYF. The V and J genes are TRBV9 and TRBJ2-5; D perhaps matches TRBD1 (5 bases). Germline-derived CDR1 and CDR2 are SGDLS and YYNGEE. Trimming took off 3 bases at V and 0 bases at J, with 9 bases between the two ends. The CDR3 loop spans 14 amino acids.

The chain couples TRBV7-3 to TRBJ2-1, with 9 bases aligning to TRBD2. Germline V gene sequence: CDR1 SGHTA, CDR2 FQGTGA. V shed 4 bases, J shed 5 bases, and the junction held 3 bases outside the gene matches. This CDR3 has 14 amino acids. The DNA for the CDR3 is TGTGCCAGCAGCTACATAGCGGGAGACAATGAGCAGTTCTTC. Protein product: CASSYIAGDNEQFF. The whole variable domain, remainder taken from reference TRBV7-3 and TRBJ2-1, is GAGVSQTPSNKVTEKGKYVELRCDPISGHTALYWYRQSLGQGPEFLIYFQGTGAADDSGLPNDRFFAVRPEGSVSTLKIQRTERGDSAVYLCASSYIAGDNEQFFGPGTRLTVL.

The sample holds a few counts of this clone. V gene TRBV6-6 combines with J gene TRBJ1-1; TRBD1 matches at 9 bases. CDR3 length: 16 residues. V lost 4 bases, J lost 0 bases, and 6 bases stayed unmatched. CDR1 and CDR2 from the germline V gene are MNHNY and SVGAGI (reference sequence). CDR3 region: CASSLGTGSMNTEAFF. CDR3 bases: TGTGCCAGCAGTTTAGGGACAGGGTCCATGAACACTGAAGCTTTCTTT.

The chain couples TRBV4-1 to TRBJ2-4; D is undetermined. V was shortened by 3 bases and J by 12 bases, with 18 bases between the two germline ends. CDR1 and CDR2 from the germline V gene are MGHRA and YSYEKL. The CDR3 length is 14 residues. In DNA, the CDR3 is TGCGCCAGCAGCCATCCTACCTCTCTCGATGCTCAGTACTTC. Its protein is CASSHPTSLDAQYF.

The rearrangement links TRBV7-9 to TRBJ1-1; 7 positions match TRBD1. The trim removed 1 base at V and 2 bases at J, leaving 4 bases unmatched. Germline assignment: CDR1 SEHNR and CDR2 FQNEAQ (reference sequence). This CDR3 spans 15 amino acids. The CDR3 DNA sequence: TGTGCCAGCAGCTTAGGGGACAGAATAAACACTGAAGCTTTCTTT. Protein sequence: CASSLGDRINTEAFF. Complete variable domain (other parts from reference TRBV7-9 and TRBJ1-1): DTGVSQNPRHKITKRGQNVTFRCDPISEHNRLYWYRQTLGQGPEFLTYFQNEAQLEKSRLLSDRFSAERPKGSFSTLEIQRTEQGDSAMYLCASSLGDRINTEAFFGQGTRLTVV.

This chain joins TRBV27 and TRBJ2-7, with TRBD1 identical over 9 bases. CDR3 length: 14 amino acids. V lost 6 bases to trimming and J lost 4 bases; unmatched junction nucleotides: 7. The germline V gene has CDR1 MNHEY and CDR2 SMNVEV (reference sequence). The CDR3 sequence is CASSPDRGQYEQYF. The CDR3 DNA is TGTGCCAGCAGCCCGGACAGGGGACAATACGAGCAGTACTTC.

This clone appeared a few times. The chain recombines TRBV27 with TRBJ2-5; 8 bases map to TRBD1. Trimming at V came to 6 bases and at J to 6 bases, leaving 12 bases not matched to a gene. This CDR3 spans 15 amino acids. Germline V lookup: CDR1 MNHEY, CDR2 SMNVEV (reference sequence). In nucleotides, the CDR3 is TGTGCCAGCAGACCCGGGACAGGTCTTGTAAAGACCCAGTACTTC. It encodes CASRPGTGLVKTQYF.

This chain links TRBV6-4 with TRBJ2-3; 8 bases align to TRBD2. Germline loops: CDR1 MRHNA, CDR2 SNTAGT. This CDR3 is built from 14 residues. Trimming took 2 bases from V and 3 from J; bases not matched to a gene: 1. The CDR3 protein is CASSDGTSTDTQYF. The CDR3 nucleotides read TGTGCCAGCAGTGACGGGACTAGTACAGATACGCAGTATTTT.

This clone was detected a few times. The chain uses TRBV10-3 and TRBJ2-1; 13 bases are shared with TRBD2. J lost 15 bases, V lost 5 bases, and 4 bases had no gene match. Germline CDR1 reads ENHRY; CDR2 reads SYGVKD. CDR3 length equals 12 residues. The DNA of the CDR3 is TGTGCCATCAGTACTAGCGGGAGGGCCGGGTTCTTC. It codes for CAISTSGRAGFF.

In its sample, this clone was seen a few times. This chain's CDR3 is CASSQDPPGAGVSYEQYF. The CDR3 DNA reads as TGCGCCAGCAGCCAAGATCCACCGGGGGCGGGGGTGTCTTACGAGCAGTACTTC. The rearrangement joins TRBV4-3 to TRBJ2-7; TRBD2 is a possible D gene (7 bases). In germline, CDR1 is LGHNA, CDR2 YSLEER. The CDR3 length is 18 residues. Trimming removed 0 bases from V and 4 bases from J, with 22 bases in between.

This clone was found a few times. The CDR3 reads CASGDGFNQPQHF. CDR3 in DNA: TGTGCCAGCGGAGACGGGTTCAATCAGCCCCAGCATTTT. V usage is TRBV27 and J usage is TRBJ1-5; unclear D gene. V was trimmed by 8 bases and J by 3 bases, leaving 11 bases between them. Germline V CDR1 and CDR2: MNHEY, SMNVEV (reference sequence). The CDR3 consists of 13 residues.

Only a few counts were recorded for this clone. The V call is TRBV28, the J call TRBJ1-2; D unclear. The CDR3 spans 15 residues. The V end was cut by 6 bases, the J end by 3 bases, with 17 bases between. CDR1 MDHEN and CDR2 SYDVKM come from the germline V gene. The CDR3 sequence: CASSQQLSSYYGYTF. For the CDR3, the DNA is TGTGCCAGCAGCCAACAGCTCTCGAGCTACTATGGCTACACCTTC.

The rearrangement uses TRBV28 and TRBJ2-1; perhaps TRBD2 as D (6 bases). This CDR3 spans 14 amino acids. Trimming removed 8 bases at V and 0 bases at J, with 11 bases between. Germline CDR1 is MDHEN and CDR2 is SYDVKM. The CDR3 loop reads CASWGVSSYNEQFF. The CDR3 DNA sequence: TGTGCCAGCTGGGGGGTGAGCTCCTACAATGAGCAGTTCTTC.

For this clone: This CDR3 is also generated by other DNA sequences in the sample. The rearrangement links TRBV4-2 to TRBJ1-1; TRBD1 matches 7 bases. The CDR3 loop spans 15 amino acids. Germline loops: CDR1 LGHNA, CDR2 YNFKEQ. The V and J ends lost 3 bases and 0 bases, in that order; junction bases with no gene match: 4. The CDR3: CASSQGDRLNTEAFF. The CDR3 nucleotides are TGTGCCAGCAGCCAGGGGGACAGACTGAACACTGAAGCTTTCTTT.

The chain employs TRBV30 and TRBJ1-1; D is ambiguous. This CDR3 is 13 amino acids long. The germline V gene has CDR1 GTSNPN and CDR2 SVGIG (reference sequence). V gave up 0 bases and J gave up 0 bases, with 5 bases separating them. Here the CDR3 reads CAWSVLVNTEAFF. The CDR3 nucleotides read TGTGCCTGGAGTGTTTTAGTGAACACTGAAGCTTTCTTT.